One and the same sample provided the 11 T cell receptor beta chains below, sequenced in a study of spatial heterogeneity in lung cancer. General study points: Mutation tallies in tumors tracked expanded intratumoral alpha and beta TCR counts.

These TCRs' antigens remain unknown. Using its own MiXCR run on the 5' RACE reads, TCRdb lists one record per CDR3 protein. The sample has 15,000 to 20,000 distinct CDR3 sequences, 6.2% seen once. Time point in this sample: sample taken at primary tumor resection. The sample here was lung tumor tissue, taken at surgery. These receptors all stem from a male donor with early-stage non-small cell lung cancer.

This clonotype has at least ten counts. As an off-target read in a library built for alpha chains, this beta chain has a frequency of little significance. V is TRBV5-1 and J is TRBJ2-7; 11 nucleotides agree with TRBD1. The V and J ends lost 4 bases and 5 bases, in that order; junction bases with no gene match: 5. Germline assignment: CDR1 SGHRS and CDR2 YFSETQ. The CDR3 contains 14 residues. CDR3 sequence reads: CASSVRDRGDEQYF. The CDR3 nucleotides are TGCGCCAGCAGCGTACGGGACAGGGGGGACGAGCAGTACTTC.

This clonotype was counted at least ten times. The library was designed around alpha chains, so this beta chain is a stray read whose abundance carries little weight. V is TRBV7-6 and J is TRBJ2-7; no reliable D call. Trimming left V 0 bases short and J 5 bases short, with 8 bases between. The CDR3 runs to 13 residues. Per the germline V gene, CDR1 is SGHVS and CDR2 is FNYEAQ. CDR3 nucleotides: TGTGCCAGCAGCTTAGCGTCAAGCAACGAGCAGTACTTC. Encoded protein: CASSLASSNEQYF.

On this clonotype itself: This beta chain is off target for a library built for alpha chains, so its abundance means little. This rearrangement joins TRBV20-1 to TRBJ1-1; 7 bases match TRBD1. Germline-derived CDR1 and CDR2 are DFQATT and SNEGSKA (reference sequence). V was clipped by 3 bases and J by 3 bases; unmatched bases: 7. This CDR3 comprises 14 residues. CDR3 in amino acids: CSASDGQDYTEAFF. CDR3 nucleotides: TGCAGTGCTAGCGACGGACAGGATTACACTGAAGCTTTCTTT.

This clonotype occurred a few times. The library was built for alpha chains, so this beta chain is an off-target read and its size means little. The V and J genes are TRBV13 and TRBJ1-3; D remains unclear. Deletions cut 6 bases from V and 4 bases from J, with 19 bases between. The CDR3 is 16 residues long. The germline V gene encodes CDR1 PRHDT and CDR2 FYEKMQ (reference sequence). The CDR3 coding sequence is TGTGCCAGCAGGCGACTCGAGGGAGGGAGAGGAAACACCATATATTTT. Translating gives CASRRLEGGRGNTIYF.

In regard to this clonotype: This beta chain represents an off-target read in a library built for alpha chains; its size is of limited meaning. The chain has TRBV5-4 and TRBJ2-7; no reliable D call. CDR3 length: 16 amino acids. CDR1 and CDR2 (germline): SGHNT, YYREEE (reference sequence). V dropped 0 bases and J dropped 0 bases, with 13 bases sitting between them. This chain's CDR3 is CASSLVSWYDSYEQYF. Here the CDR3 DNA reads TGTGCCAGCAGCTTGGTTTCGTGGTATGACTCCTACGAGCAGTACTTC.

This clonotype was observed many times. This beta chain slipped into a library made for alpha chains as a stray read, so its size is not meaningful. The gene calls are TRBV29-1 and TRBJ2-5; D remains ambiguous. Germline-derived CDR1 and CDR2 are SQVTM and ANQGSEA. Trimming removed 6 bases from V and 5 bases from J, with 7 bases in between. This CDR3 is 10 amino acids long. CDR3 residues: CSVIGETQYF. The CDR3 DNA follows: TGCAGCGTGATCGGGGAGACCCAGTACTTC.

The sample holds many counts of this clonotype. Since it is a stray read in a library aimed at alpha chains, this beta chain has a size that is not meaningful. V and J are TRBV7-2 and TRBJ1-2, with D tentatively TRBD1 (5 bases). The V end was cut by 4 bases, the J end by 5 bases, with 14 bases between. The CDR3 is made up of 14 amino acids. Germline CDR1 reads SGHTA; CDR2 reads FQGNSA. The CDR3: CASSSGLLWYGYTF. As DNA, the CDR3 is TGTGCCAGCAGCTCGGGACTCCTGTGGTATGGCTACACCTTC.

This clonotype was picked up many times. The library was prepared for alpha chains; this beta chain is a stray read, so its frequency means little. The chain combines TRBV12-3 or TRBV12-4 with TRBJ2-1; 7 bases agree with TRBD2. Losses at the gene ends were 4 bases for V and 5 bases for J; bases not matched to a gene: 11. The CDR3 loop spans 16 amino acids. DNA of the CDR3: TGTGCCAGCAGTTCCCGTCGGGAGGTCTGGGACAATGAGCAGTTCTTC. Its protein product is CASSSRREVWDNEQFF.

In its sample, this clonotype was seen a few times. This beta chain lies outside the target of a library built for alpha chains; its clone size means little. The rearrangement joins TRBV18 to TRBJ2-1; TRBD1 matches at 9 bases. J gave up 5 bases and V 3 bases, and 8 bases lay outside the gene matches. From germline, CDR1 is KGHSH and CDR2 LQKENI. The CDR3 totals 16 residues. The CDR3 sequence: CASSPRTGGADNEQFF. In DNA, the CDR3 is TGTGCCAGCTCACCTAGAACAGGGGGCGCAGACAATGAGCAGTTCTTC.

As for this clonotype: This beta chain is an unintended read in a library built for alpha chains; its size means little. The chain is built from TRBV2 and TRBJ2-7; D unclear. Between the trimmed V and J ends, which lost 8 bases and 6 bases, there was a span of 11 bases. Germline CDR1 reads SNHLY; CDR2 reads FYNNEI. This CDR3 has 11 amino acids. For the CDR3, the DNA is TGTGCCAGCGGGTCCCGCGGCGAGCAGTACTTC. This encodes CASGSRGEQYF.

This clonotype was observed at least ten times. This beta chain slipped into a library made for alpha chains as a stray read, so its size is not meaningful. In DNA, the CDR3 is TGTGCCTGGATCGACAGAAATAATTCACCCCTCCACTTT. Its protein is CAWIDRNNSPLHF. The chain has TRBV30 and TRBJ1-6, with TRBD1 as a possible D gene (5 bases). This CDR3 is built from 13 residues. Trimming removed 4 bases from V and 5 bases from J, with 9 bases in between. Looked up from germline, CDR1 is GTSNPN and CDR2 is SVGIG (reference sequence).